The source of this T cell receptor beta chain is a study of T cell repertoires in cytomegalovirus infection. In this sample, this clonotype turned up many times. Antigen: not known. TCRdb analysed the reads with MiXCR anew, one entry per CDR3 protein. Among 30,000 to 40,000 distinct CDR3 sequences, about 50% were seen once, and the ten largest hold 90%. The ends lost 3 bases at V and 6 bases at J; junction bases unmatched: 10. Germline V lookup: CDR1 LGHNA, CDR2 YNFKEQ. There are 18 residues in the CDR3. Sequencing was performed on CD8+ T cells from cultured PBMCs, taken from culture after CMV antigen stimulation. The chain employs TRBV4-2 and TRBJ2-2, with 13 positions matching TRBD2. This TCR was sampled from a human donor in good health (CMV status not recorded). Some clones in this sample may be carry-over from other donors' samples. The CDR3 DNA follows: TGTGCCAGCAGCCATCCTCCGGGACTAGCGGGATCGGCCGGGGAGCTGTTTTTT. Protein sequence: CASSHPPGLAGSAGELFF.